Below are 7 T cell receptor beta chains sequenced from a single sample in a study of T cell responses to AZD1222 COVID-19 vaccine. Profiled with immunoSEQ multiplex PCR; TCRdb holds only in-frame clones, not every one. The sample records about 120,000 clones, roughly 89% being singletons. Source: peripheral blood, taken on day 0 of AZD1222 vaccination. These TCRs come from an adult in good health.

The chain combines TRBV7-9 with TRBJ2-2; D gene uncertain. The germline gives CDR1 SEHNR, CDR2 FQNEAQ (reference sequence). This CDR3 region has 12 residues. Trimming stripped 1 base from V and 8 bases from J, with 5 bases between. CDR3 loop: CASSLERGELFF. Written as DNA, the CDR3 is TGTGCCAGCAGCTTAGAGAGAGGGGAGCTGTTTTTT.

The chain couples TRBV28 to TRBJ2-3; D remains unclear. Germline V lookup: CDR1 MDHEN, CDR2 SYDVKM. This CDR3 is built from 12 residues. The V gene lost 10 bases and the J gene lost 5 bases, with 13 bases spanning the gap. Here the CDR3 DNA reads TGTGCCACACAAGGGATTGGAGATACGCAGTATTTT. Protein product: CATQGIGDTQYF.

The chain uses TRBV12-5 and TRBJ1-1; no clear D gene. Trimming cost V 6 bases and J 1 base, with 9 bases left between them. Germline values: CDR1 LGHNT, CDR2 FRNRAP. This CDR3 has 13 residues. The CDR3 DNA reads TGTGCTAGTGGCCGGGGAGGGAACACTGAAGCTTTCTTT. It codes for CASGRGGNTEAFF.

CDR3 sequence reads: CAWSQTGFTEAFF. In DNA form, the CDR3 reads TGTGCCTGGAGTCAAACAGGGTTCACTGAAGCTTTCTTT. V and J are TRBV30 and TRBJ1-1; D may be TRBD1 (6 bases). CDR1 GTSNPN and CDR2 SVGIG come from the germline V gene (reference sequence). Trimming removed 2 bases at V and 4 bases at J, with 11 bases between. The CDR3 has 13 amino acids.

V gene TRBV5-1 combines with J gene TRBJ1-6, with D possibly TRBD1 on 5 matching bases. Germline CDR1 SGHRS, CDR2 YFSETQ. The CDR3 covers 15 residues. Deletions cut 5 bases from V and 7 bases from J, with 16 bases between. The chain's CDR3 is CASSLQGIDNSPLHF. CDR3 coding DNA: TGCGCCAGCAGTTTGCAGGGTATAGACAATTCACCCCTCCACTTT.

This chain uses TRBV3-1 (or the pseudogene TRBV3-2) with TRBJ1-2; D remains ambiguous. The CDR3 contains 13 residues. Germline CDR1 LGHDT, CDR2 YNNKEL (reference sequence). With 1 base removed from V and 9 bases from J, the gap between germline ends came to 12 bases. CDR3 region: CASSQAKDGRYTF. The CDR3 nucleotides read TGTGCCAGCAGCCAAGCAAAGGACGGCCGCTACACCTTC.

This chain joins TRBV27 and TRBJ1-6; D might be TRBD1 (5 bases). The V and J ends lost 3 bases and 8 bases respectively, with 11 bases between them. The CDR3 length is 14 residues. Germline CDR1 reads MNHEY; CDR2 reads SMNVEV (reference sequence). The CDR3 DNA reads TGTGCCAGCAGTTTTTGGGGCGGGGATTCACCCCTCCACTTT. Its protein product is CASSFWGGDSPLHF.